Sequencing of this T cell receptor (beta chain) was carried out in a study of immune evolution from preneoplasia to lung adenocarcinoma. Profiled with immunoSEQ multiplex PCR; TCRdb holds only in-frame clones, not every one. In the table there are roughly 13,000 clones, about 80% of which are singletons. CDR3 length: 15 amino acids. CDR1 and CDR2 from the germline V gene are MNHNY and SVGAGI (reference sequence). The V end lost 6 bases, the J end lost 6 bases, and 20 bases lay between the germline ends. The receptor was derived from a person between 70 and 80 years old with lung adenocarcinoma. This chain links TRBV6-6 with TRBJ1-2, with D tentatively TRBD1 (6 bases). The sample was FFPE minimally invasive lung adenocarcinoma tissue. The CDR3 is CASSPRPDRLHGYTF. CDR3 nucleotides: TGTGCCAGCAGCCCCCGGCCCGACAGGTTACATGGCTACACCTTC.